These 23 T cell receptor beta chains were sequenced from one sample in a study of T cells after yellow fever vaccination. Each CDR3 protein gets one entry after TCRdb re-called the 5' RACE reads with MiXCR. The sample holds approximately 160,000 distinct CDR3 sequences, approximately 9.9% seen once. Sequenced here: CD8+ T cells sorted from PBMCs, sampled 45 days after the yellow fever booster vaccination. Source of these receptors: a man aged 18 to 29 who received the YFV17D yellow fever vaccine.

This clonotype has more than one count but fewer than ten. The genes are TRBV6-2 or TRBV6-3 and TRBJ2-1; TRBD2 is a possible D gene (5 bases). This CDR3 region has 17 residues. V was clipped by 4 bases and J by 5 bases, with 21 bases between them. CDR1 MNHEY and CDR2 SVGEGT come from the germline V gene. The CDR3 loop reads CASSFSFGSSTHNEQFF. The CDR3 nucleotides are TGTGCCAGCAGTTTCTCCTTTGGGTCTAGCACCCACAATGAGCAGTTCTTC.

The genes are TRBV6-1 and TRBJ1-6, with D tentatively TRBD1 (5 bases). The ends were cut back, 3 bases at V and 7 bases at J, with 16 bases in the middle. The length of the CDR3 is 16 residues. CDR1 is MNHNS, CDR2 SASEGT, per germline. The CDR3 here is CASSDMAGTGNSPLHF. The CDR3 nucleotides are TGTGCCAGCAGTGATATGGCCGGGACGGGCAATTCACCCCTCCACTTT.

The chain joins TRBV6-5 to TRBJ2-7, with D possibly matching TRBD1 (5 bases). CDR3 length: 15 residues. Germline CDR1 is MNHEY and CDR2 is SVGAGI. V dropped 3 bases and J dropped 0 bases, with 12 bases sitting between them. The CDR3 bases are TGTGCCAGCAGTTATAGGGGCTGGGGCTCCTACGAGCAGTACTTC. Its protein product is CASSYRGWGSYEQYF.

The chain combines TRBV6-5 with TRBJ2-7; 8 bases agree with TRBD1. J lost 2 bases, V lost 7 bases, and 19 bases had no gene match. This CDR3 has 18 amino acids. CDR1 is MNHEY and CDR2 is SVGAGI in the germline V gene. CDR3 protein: CASTPDRERGARAYEQYF. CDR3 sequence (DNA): TGTGCCAGCACCCCGGACAGGGAGAGAGGCGCAAGGGCCTACGAGCAGTACTTC.

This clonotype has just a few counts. This CDR3 is CASSYSLDSTNTGELFF. The CDR3 DNA reads TGTGCCAGCAGTTACTCCCTGGACAGTACGAACACCGGGGAGCTGTTTTTT. V and J are TRBV6-6 and TRBJ2-2; D might be TRBD1 (6 bases). The germline CDR1 and CDR2 sequences are MNHNY and SVGAGI (reference sequence). This CDR3 spans 17 amino acids. Trimming took 0 bases from V and 0 from J, leaving 11 bases between them.

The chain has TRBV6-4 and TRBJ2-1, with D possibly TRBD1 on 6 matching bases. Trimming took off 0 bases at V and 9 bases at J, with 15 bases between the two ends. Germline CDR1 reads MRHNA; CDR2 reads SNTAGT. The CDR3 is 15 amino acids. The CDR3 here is CASSDSSGAVSEQFF. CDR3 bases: TGTGCCAGCAGTGACTCATCAGGGGCGGTGAGTGAGCAGTTCTTC.

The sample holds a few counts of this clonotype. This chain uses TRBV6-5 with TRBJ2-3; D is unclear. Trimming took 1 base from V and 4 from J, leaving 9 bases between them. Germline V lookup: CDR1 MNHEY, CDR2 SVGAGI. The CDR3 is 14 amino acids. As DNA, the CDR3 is TGTGCCAGCAGTTACTTCCGGACCGCAGATACGCAGTATTTT. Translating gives CASSYFRTADTQYF.

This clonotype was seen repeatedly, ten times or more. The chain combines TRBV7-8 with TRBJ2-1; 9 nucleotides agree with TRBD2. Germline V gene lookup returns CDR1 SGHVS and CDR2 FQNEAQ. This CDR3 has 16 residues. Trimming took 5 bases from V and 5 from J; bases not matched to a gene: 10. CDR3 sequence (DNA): TGTGCCAGCAGCCGAAGACCGGGACTAGCCGACAATGAGCAGTTCTTC. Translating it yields CASSRRPGLADNEQFF.

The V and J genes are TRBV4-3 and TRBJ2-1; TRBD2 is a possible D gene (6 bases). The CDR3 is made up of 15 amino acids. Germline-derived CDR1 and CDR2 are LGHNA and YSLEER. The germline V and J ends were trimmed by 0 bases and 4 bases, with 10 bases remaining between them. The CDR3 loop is CASSQDWAGYNEQFF. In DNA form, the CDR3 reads TGCGCCAGCAGCCAAGATTGGGCGGGATACAATGAGCAGTTCTTC.

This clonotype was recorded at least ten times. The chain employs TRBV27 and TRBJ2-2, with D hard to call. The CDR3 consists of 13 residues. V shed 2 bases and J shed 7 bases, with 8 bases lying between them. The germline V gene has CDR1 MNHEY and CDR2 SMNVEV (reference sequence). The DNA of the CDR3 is TGTGCCAGCAGTTTAATCGAAGGCGGGGAGCTGTTTTTT. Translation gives CASSLIEGGELFF.

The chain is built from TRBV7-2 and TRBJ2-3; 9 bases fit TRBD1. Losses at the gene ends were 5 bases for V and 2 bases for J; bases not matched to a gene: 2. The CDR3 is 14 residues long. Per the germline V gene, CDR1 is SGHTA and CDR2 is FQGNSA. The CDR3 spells CASSGQGSTDTQYF. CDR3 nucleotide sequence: TGTGCCAGCAGCGGACAGGGGTCCACAGATACGCAGTATTTT.

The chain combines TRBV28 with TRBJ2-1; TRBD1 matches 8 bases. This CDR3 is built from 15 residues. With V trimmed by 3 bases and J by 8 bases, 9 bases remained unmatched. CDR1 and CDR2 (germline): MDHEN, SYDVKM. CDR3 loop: CASSFSDRGGDEQFF. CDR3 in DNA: TGTGCCAGCAGTTTCTCAGACAGGGGTGGAGATGAGCAGTTCTTC.

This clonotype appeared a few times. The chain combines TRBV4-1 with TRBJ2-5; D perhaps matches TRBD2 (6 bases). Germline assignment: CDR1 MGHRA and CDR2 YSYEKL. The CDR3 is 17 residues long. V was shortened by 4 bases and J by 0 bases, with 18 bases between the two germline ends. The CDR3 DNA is TGCGCCAGCAGCCTAACTACCAATAGCGGATACCAAGAGACCCAGTACTTC. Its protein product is CASSLTTNSGYQETQYF.

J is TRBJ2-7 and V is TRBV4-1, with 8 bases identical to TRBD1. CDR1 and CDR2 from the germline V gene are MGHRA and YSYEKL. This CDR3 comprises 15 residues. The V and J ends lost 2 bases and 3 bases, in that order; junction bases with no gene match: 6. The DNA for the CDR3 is TGCGCCAGCAGCCAACAACAGGGGGAAAGCTACGAGCAGTACTTC. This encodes CASSQQQGESYEQYF.

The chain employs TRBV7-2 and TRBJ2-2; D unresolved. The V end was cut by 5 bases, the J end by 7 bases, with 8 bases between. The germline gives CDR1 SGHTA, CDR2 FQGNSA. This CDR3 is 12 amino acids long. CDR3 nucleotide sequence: TGTGCCAGCAGCGGTTACATCGGGGAGCTGTTTTTT. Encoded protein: CASSGYIGELFF.

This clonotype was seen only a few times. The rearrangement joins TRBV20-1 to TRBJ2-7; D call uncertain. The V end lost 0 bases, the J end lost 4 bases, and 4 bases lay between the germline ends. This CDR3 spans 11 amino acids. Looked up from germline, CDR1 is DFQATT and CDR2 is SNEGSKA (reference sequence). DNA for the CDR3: TGCAGTGCTAGAGATAGTTACGAGCAGTACTTC. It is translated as CSARDSYEQYF.

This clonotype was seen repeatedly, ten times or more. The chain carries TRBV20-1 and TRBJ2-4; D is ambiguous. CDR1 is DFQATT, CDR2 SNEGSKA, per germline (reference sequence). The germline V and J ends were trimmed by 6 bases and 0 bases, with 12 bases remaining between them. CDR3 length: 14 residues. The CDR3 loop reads CSAPGLLAKNIQYF. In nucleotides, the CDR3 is TGCAGTGCGCCTGGTCTACTAGCCAAAAACATTCAGTACTTC.

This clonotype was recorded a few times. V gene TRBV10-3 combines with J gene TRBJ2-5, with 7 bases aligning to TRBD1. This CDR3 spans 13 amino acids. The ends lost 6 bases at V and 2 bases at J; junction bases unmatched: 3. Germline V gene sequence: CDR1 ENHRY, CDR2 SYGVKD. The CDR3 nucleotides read TGTGCCATCAGCGGGACAGATCAAGAGACCCAGTACTTC. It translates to CAISGTDQETQYF.

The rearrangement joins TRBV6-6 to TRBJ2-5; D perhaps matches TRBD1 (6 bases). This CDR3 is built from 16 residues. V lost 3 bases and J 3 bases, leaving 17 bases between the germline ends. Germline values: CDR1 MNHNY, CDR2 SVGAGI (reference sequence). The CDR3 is CASSYTQGPGKETQYF. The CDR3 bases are TGTGCCAGCAGTTATACACAGGGACCGGGAAAAGAGACCCAGTACTTC.

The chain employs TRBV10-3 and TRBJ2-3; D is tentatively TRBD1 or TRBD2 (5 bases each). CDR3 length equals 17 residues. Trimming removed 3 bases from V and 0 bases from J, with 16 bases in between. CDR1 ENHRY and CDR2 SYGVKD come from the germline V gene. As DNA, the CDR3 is TGTGCCATCAGTGATGACGGCCGGGACCTGAGCACAGATACGCAGTATTTT. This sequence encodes CAISDDGRDLSTDTQYF.

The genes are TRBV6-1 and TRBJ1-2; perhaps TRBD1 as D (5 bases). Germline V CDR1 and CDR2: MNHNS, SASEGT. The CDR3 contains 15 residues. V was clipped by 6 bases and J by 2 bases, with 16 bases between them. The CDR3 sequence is CASRRDGGTNYGYTF. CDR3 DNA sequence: TGTGCCAGCAGACGCGACGGAGGGACCAACTATGGCTACACCTTC.

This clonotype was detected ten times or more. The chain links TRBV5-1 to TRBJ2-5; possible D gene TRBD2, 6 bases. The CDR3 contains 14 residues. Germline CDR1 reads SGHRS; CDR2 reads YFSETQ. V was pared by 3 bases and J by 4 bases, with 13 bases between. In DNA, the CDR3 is TGCGCCAGCAGCTCTAATGGCGGGGCAGAGACCCAGTACTTC. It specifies CASSSNGGAETQYF.

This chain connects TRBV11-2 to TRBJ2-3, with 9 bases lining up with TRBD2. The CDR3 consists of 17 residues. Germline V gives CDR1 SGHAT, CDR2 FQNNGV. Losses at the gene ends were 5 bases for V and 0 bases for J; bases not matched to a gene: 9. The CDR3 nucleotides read TGTGCCAGCAGCCCCGACGGTCTAGCGGGGAGCACAGATACGCAGTATTTT. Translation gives CASSPDGLAGSTDTQYF.